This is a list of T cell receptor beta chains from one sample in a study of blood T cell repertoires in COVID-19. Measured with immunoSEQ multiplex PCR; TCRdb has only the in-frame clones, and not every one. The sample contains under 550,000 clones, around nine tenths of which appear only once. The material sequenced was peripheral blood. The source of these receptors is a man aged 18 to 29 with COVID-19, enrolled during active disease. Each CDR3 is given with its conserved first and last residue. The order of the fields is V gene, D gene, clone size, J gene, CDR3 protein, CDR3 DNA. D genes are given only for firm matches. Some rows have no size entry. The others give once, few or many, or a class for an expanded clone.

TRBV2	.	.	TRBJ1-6	CASSITGIWNSPLHF	TGTGCCAGCAGTATCACGGGGATCTGGAATTCACCCCTCCACTTT
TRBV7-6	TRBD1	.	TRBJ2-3	CASSKRQGAARGDTQYF	TGTGCCAGCAGCAAACGACAGGGGGCCGCGAGAGGAGATACGCAGTATTTT
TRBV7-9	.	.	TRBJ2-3	CASSLGQSTDTQYF	TGTGCCAGCAGCTTAGGGCAGAGCACAGATACGCAGTATTTT
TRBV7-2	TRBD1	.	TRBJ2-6	CASSNFDRAGANVLTF	TGTGCCAGCAGCAACTTTGACAGGGCTGGGGCCAACGTCCTGACTTTC
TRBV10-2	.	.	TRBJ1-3	CASSESARSSGNTIYF	TGCGCCAGCAGTGAGTCCGCACGGAGCTCTGGAAACACCATATATTTT
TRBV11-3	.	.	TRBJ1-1	CASSLVRDSTEAFF	TGTGCCAGCAGCTTGGTCCGGGACTCCACTGAAGCTTTCTTT
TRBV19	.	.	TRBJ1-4	CASSTTRGANEKLFF	TGTGCCAGTAGTACAACACGGGGAGCTAATGAAAAACTGTTTTTT
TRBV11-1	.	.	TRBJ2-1	CASSLGGHEQFF	TGTGCCAGCAGCCTCGGCGGCCATGAGCAGTTCTTC
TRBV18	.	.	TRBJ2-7	CASSPGGGTGYEQYF	TGTGCCAGCTCCCCAGGAGGGGGCACTGGGTACGAGCAGTACTTC
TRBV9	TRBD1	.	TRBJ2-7	CASSPRQGDYVEQYF	TGTGCCAGCAGCCCCCGACAGGGAGACTACGTAGAGCAGTACTTC
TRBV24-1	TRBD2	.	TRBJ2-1	CATSLAGYEQFF	TGTGCCACCAGTCTAGCGGGGTATGAGCAGTTCTTC
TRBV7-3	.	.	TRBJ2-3	CASSYRDGQGTDTQYF	TGTGCCAGCAGTTACAGGGACGGCCAGGGCACAGATACGCAGTATTTT
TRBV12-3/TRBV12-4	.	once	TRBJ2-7	CASNRGEYF	TGTGCCAGCAATCGCGGGGAGTACTTC
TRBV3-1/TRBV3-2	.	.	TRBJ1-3	CASSPYRAGVRENTIYF	TGTGCCAGCAGCCCCTATAGGGCAGGGGTTCGGGAAAACACCATATATTTT
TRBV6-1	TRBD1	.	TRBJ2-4	CASSDGQGPKNIQYF	TGTGCCAGCAGTGACGGACAGGGGCCCAAAAACATTCAGTACTTC
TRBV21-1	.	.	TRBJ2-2	CASTRAVPDGELFF	TGTGCCAGCACCCGGGCAGTCCCGGACGGGGAGTTGTTTTTT
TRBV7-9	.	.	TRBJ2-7	CASSPPGSYEQYF	TGTGCCAGCAGCCCTCCCGGTTCCTACGAGCAGTACTTC
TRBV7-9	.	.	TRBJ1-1	CASSLAPSEAFF	TGTGCCAGCAGCTTAGCTCCCTCTGAAGCTTTCTTT
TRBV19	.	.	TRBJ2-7	CASSDQRSSYEQYF	TGTGCCAGTAGTGACCAGCGGAGCTCCTACGAGCAGTACTTC
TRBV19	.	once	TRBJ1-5	CASSVVWQTSQPQHF	TGTGCCAGTAGTGTGGTTTGGCAGACAAGTCAGCCCCAGCATTTT
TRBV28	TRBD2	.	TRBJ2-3	CASSLSREGGFTDTQYF	TGTGCCAGCAGTTTAAGTCGGGAGGGAGGTTTCACAGATACGCAGTATTTT
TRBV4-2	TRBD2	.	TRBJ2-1	CASSQDPSGGSVEQFF	TGTGCCAGCAGCCAAGATCCTAGCGGGGGTTCCGTTGAGCAGTTCTTC
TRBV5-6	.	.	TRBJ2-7	CASKQGRHYEQYF	TGTGCCAGCAAACAGGGAAGACACTACGAGCAGTACTTC
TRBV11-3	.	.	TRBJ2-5	CASSPPGQSETQYF	TGTGCCAGCAGCCCCCCAGGACAGTCAGAGACCCAGTACTTC
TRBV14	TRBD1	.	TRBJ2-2	CASSSRQGALTGELFF	TGTGCCAGCAGCTCCCGACAGGGGGCTCTCACCGGGGAGCTGTTTTTT
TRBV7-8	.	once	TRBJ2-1	CASSLAARYNEQFF	TGTGCCAGCAGCTTAGCGGCTCGATACAATGAGCAGTTCTTC
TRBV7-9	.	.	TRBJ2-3	CASKGHLSTDTQYF	TGTGCCAGCAAGGGACACCTTAGCACAGATACGCAGTATTTT
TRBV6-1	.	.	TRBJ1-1	CASSEASFITEAFF	TGTGCCAGCAGTGAAGCGAGCTTTATTACTGAAGCTTTCTTT
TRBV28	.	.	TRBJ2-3	CASAASGFTDTQYF	TGTGCCAGCGCAGCCAGCGGGTTTACAGATACGCAGTATTTT
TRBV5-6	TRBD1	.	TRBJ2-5	CASSLGTGGAGETQYF	TGTGCCAGCAGCTTGGGGACAGGGGGCGCCGGGGAGACCCAGTACTTC
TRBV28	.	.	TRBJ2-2	CASTGGGLNTGELFF	TGTGCCAGCACCGGAGGAGGGCTGAACACCGGGGAGCTGTTTTTT
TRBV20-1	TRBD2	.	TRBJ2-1	CSASLAGGTKFF	TGCAGTGCTAGTCTTGCGGGGGGGACAAAGTTCTTC
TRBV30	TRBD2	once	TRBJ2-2	CAWSVDSGRAGELFF	TGTGCCTGGAGTGTAGATAGCGGGAGAGCCGGGGAGCTGTTTTTT
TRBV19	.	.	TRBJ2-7	CASSPLSGNEQYF	TGTGCCAGTAGCCCACTTAGCGGAAACGAGCAGTACTTC
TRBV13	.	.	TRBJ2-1	CASSPLSRASYNEQFF	TGTGCCAGCAGCCCGCTCTCGCGGGCCTCCTACAATGAGCAGTTCTTC
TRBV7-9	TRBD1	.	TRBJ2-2	CATSRDRVVINTGELFF	TGTGCCACGTCCCGGGACAGGGTTGTGATAAACACCGGGGAGCTGTTTTTT
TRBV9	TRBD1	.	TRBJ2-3	CASSARQGADTQYF	TGTGCCAGCAGCGCTCGACAGGGGGCAGATACGCAGTATTTT
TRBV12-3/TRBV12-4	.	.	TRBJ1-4	CASSLTVEKLFF	TGTGCCAGCAGTTTAACGGTTGAAAAACTGTTTTTT
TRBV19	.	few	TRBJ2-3	CASRARAQTDTQYF	TGTGCCAGTAGGGCCAGGGCACAGACAGATACGCAGTATTTT
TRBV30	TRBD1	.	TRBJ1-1	CAWSVQGVAEAFF	TGTGCCTGGAGTGTACAGGGGGTCGCTGAAGCTTTCTTT
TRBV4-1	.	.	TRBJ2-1	CASSQARGGYNEQFF	TGCGCCAGCAGCCAAGCAAGAGGGGGCTACAATGAGCAGTTCTTC
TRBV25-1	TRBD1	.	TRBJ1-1	CATTGQGAVEAFF	TGTGCCACCACGGGACAGGGGGCGGTTGAAGCTTTCTTT
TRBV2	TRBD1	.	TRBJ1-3	CASSDRVFPGNTIYF	TGTGCCAGCAGCGACAGGGTCTTCCCTGGAAACACCATATATTTT
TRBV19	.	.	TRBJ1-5	CASDYRANQPQHF	TGTGCCAGTGATTACAGGGCCAATCAGCCCCAGCATTTT
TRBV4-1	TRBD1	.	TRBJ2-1	CASSPADRVNEQFF	TGCGCCAGCAGCCCCGCGGACAGGGTCAATGAGCAGTTCTTC
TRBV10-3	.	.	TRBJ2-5	CRIAHSNRGSVPDQETQYF	TGTCGCATCGCCCATTCGAACAGAGGGAGCGTGCCCGACCAAGAGACCCAGTACTTC
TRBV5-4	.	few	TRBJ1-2	CASSADKNYGYTF	TGTGCCAGCAGCGCGGACAAGAACTATGGCTACACCTTC
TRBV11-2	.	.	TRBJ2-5	CASSLDSLRGPQETQYF	TGTGCCAGCAGCTTAGATAGTTTAAGGGGCCCGCAAGAGACCCAGTACTTC
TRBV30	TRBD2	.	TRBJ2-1	CAWSGGGRAFRREQFF	TGTGCCTGGAGTGGGGGCGGGAGGGCCTTTAGGAGAGAGCAGTTCTTC
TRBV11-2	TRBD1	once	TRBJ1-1	CASSPGDRKVNTEAFF	TGTGCCAGCAGCCCAGGGGACAGAAAGGTGAACACTGAAGCTTTCTTT